What follows describes a single T cell receptor (beta chain). Its antigen is not known. The PCR used 60 Vbeta and 13 Jbeta primers. Measured with immunoSEQ multiplex PCR; TCRdb has only the in-frame clones, and not every one. Of approximately 160,000 clones listed, around 80% are singletons. This record comes from a study of cytomegalovirus exposure and HLA in healthy donors. Findings and caveats of the study: Across HLA loci, a later analysis found differing TCR association rates, with DRB1 most and HLA-C fewest.

The germline V gene has CDR1 SEHNR and CDR2 FQNEAQ (reference sequence). The CDR3 is 14 amino acids. Trimming removed 1 base at V and 5 bases at J, with 9 bases between. The sequenced sample was PBMCs. The TCR originated in a girl aged 10-17 years in good health and CMV-seropositive. The chain links TRBV7-9 to TRBJ2-1, with D hard to call. The CDR3 protein is CASSLGLVNNEQFF. The CDR3 region has the DNA TGTGCCAGCAGCTTAGGGCTAGTGAACAATGAGCAGTTCTTC.